Here is one T cell receptor beta chain with its context. Its antigen remains unidentified. Fresh 10 ml peripheral blood yielded PBMCs. This sample was included in a study of T cells in Graves' hyperthyroidism and ophthalmopathy. For the study at large: Blood from the periphery was taken at initial diagnosis, before any treatment.

Study-wide points: Appearing also in blood were most of the thyroid clonotypes expanded above 0.001.

The germline CDR1 and CDR2 sequences are SGHDN and FVKESK. V shed 3 bases and J shed 15 bases, with 15 bases lying between them. This CDR3 is built from 13 residues. The CDR3 regions of TCR beta were amplified from RNA transcripts. During a first-round RT-PCR of the TCR CDR3, the HTBI primer set was used. TCRdb re-derived calls from the multiplex PCR reads in MiXCR, one entry per CDR3 protein. Of about 640,000 distinct CDR3 sequences in the sample, less than 25% were seen once. The specimen was blood. This TCR was sampled from a man younger than 40 with Graves' ophthalmopathy. V usage is TRBV14 and J usage is TRBJ1-6, with D unclear. This CDR3 is CASSHVSSQILHF. CDR3 sequence (DNA): TGTGCCAGCAGCCATGTCTCCAGCCAAATCCTCCACTTT.